Presented here are 30 T cell receptor beta chains from one specimen sequenced in a study of control samples from healthy donors and cancer patients (dated by TCRdb to 2020 to 2021). The library was prepared using the immunoSEQ multiplex PCR assay. This is the immuneACCESS table as TCRdb keeps it, with only in-frame sequences that have V and J called. A part of the clones is gone; compared with another copy, unresolved V genes explain less than half, and the rest is unexplained. The sample table shows about 55,000 clones, and around 95% are seen once. In total, the top ten clones hold 1.5% to 2% of the sample. The sequencing sample was made of blood. Receptors originate from a woman aged 25 to 39 in good health.

The chain links TRBV18 to TRBJ1-2, with TRBD1 matching over 7 bases. The CDR3 spans 12 residues. With 3 bases clipped from V and 8 bases from J, the junction kept 3 bases outside the gene matches. From germline, CDR1 is KGHSH and CDR2 LQKENI. In DNA, the CDR3 is TGTGCCAGCTCACCCGACAGGGAAGGCTACACCTTC. This codes for CASSPDREGYTF. The full variable domain, its missing parts supplied by reference TRBV18 and TRBJ1-2, is NAGVMQNPRHLVRRRGQEARLRCSPMKGHSHVYWYRQLPEEGLKFMVYLQKENIIDESGMPKERFSAEFPKEGPSILRIQQVVRGDSAAYFCASSPDREGYTFGSGTRLTVV.

This sequence joins TRBV10-3 and TRBJ2-3, with TRBD2 matching 8 bases. V dropped 6 bases and J dropped 1; count of bases not matched to a gene: 6. This CDR3 has 15 residues. The V gene's germline CDR1 is ENHRY and CDR2 SYGVKD. The CDR3 DNA follows: TGTGCCATCAGCGGGGGGGTATGGGGCACAGATACGCAGTATTTT. Residues: CAISGGVWGTDTQYF.

This sequence joins TRBV10-1 and TRBJ2-5; 9 bases fit TRBD2. CDR1 and CDR2 (germline): WNHNN, SYGVQD (reference sequence). The CDR3 length is 15 residues. V was clipped by 3 bases and J by 5 bases; unmatched bases: 7. CDR3 protein: CASSEISGSLETQYF. For the CDR3, the DNA is TGCGCCAGCAGTGAAATTAGCGGGAGCTTGGAGACCCAGTACTTC.

J is TRBJ1-5 and V is TRBV24-1; tentatively, D is TRBD1 (6 bases). V was clipped by 4 bases and J by 3 bases, with 12 bases between them. Germline lookup yields CDR1 KGHDR and CDR2 SFDVKD. This CDR3 is built from 15 residues. The CDR3 protein is CATSESGHLNQPQHF. The DNA of the CDR3 is TGTGCCACCAGTGAGTCGGGACACCTCAATCAGCCCCAGCATTTT.

This chain uses TRBV6-6 with TRBJ2-3, with 11 bases lining up with TRBD2. The CDR3 totals 16 residues. Germline lookup yields CDR1 MNHNY and CDR2 SVGAGI (reference sequence). V was pared by 2 bases and J by 2 bases, with 3 bases of the junction left unmatched. In DNA, the CDR3 is TGTGCCAGCAGTTACGAACTAGCGGGAGTCACAGATACGCAGTATTTT. Amino acid sequence: CASSYELAGVTDTQYF.

This sequence joins TRBV30 and TRBJ2-5, with no clear D. CDR1 and CDR2 (germline): GTSNPN, SVGIG (reference sequence). V gave up 3 bases and J gave up 5 bases, with 13 bases separating them. CDR3 length: 13 amino acids. CDR3: CAWRGPPSETQYF. In nucleotides, the CDR3 is TGTGCCTGGAGGGGTCCTCCTTCCGAGACCCAGTACTTC.

The V call is TRBV4-1, the J call TRBJ2-7, with 7 positions matching TRBD1. This CDR3 region has 13 residues. The V and J ends lost 4 bases and 7 bases, in that order; junction bases with no gene match: 7. CDR1 and CDR2 (germline): MGHRA, YSYEKL. The CDR3 region has the DNA TGCGCCAGCAGCCCGATAACAGGGGATGAGCAGTACTTC. Its translation: CASSPITGDEQYF.

Concerning this clone: Germline and junction disagree at one end, which may indicate a read error. The gene calls are TRBV11-2 and TRBJ1-2, with D uncertain. There are 13 residues in the CDR3. CDR1 and CDR2 from the germline V gene are SGHAT and FQNNGV. For the CDR3, the DNA is TGTGCCAGCAGCCTAGAACTTAACTATGGCTACACCTTC. As protein: CASSLELNYGYTF.

This chain connects TRBV5-6 to TRBJ1-6, with D perhaps TRBD1 (6 bases). CDR1 and CDR2 (germline): SGHDT, YYEEEE. The CDR3 is 14 residues long. The V end lost 3 bases, the J end lost 9 bases, and 13 bases lay between the germline ends. The CDR3, as DNA: TGTGCCAGCAGCTCGGGGGGCGGGTCTTCACCCCTCCACTTT. Translated, it gives CASSSGGGSSPLHF.

This chain links TRBV6-1 with TRBJ1-2; D is undetermined. The germline gives CDR1 MNHNS, CDR2 SASEGT. The V end was cut by 0 bases, the J end by 4 bases, with 9 bases between. This CDR3 is built from 14 residues. The CDR3 sequence: CASSEAGQSYGYTF. In DNA, the CDR3 is TGTGCCAGCAGTGAAGCAGGGCAGAGCTATGGCTACACCTTC.

The chain recombines TRBV7-3 with TRBJ1-1, with TRBD1 as a possible D gene (6 bases). Germline V gives CDR1 SGHTA, CDR2 FQGTGA. The CDR3 is 13 amino acids. V lost 5 bases, J lost 10 bases, and 17 bases lay in between. The CDR3 DNA follows: TGTGCCAGCAGCCCGACAGGACTTGAGGGAGCTTTCTTT. It yields the protein CASSPTGLEGAFF.

For the CDR3, the DNA is TGTGCCAGCAGTTTCGGGACTAGCGGGAGGAAAGAGCAGTTCTTC. It codes for CASSFGTSGRKEQFF. The chain recombines TRBV27 with TRBJ2-1; 15 bases line up with TRBD2. Germline CDR1 and CDR2: MNHEY and SMNVEV (reference sequence). Trimming at V came to 3 bases and at J to 10 bases, leaving 4 bases not matched to a gene. The CDR3 extends over 15 amino acids.

The chain carries TRBV6-5 and TRBJ2-7; D is unresolved. This CDR3 contains 11 residues. Germline CDR1 is MNHEY and CDR2 is SVGAGI. V was clipped by 5 bases and J by 4 bases, with 6 bases between them. DNA of the CDR3: TGTGCCAGCAGTCCCCTTTACGAGCAGTACTTC. Protein: CASSPLYEQYF.

This chain uses TRBV3-1 (or the pseudogene TRBV3-2) with TRBJ2-3; 11 bases are a match to TRBD2. This CDR3 has 15 residues. Germline loops: CDR1 LGHDT, CDR2 YNNKEL (reference sequence). J was trimmed by 7 bases and V by 2 bases; bases with no gene match: 5. Here the CDR3 reads CASSQIASGRYTQYF. The CDR3 DNA follows: TGTGCCAGCAGCCAAATCGCTAGCGGGAGGTATACGCAGTATTTT.

The chain has TRBV7-9 and TRBJ2-1; D is ambiguous. Germline-derived CDR1 and CDR2 are SEHNR and FQNEAQ (reference sequence). The CDR3 is 15 residues long. V gave up 1 base and J gave up 5 bases, with 12 bases separating them. The CDR3 spells CASSLGLDIDNEQFF. CDR3 sequence (DNA): TGTGCCAGCAGCTTAGGGCTAGATATTGACAATGAGCAGTTCTTC.

CDR3 amino acids: CASSLARDDQPQHF. The CDR3 DNA sequence: TGTGCCAGCAGCCTCGCCAGGGACGATCAGCCCCAGCATTTT. The chain links TRBV27 to TRBJ1-5, with D possibly TRBD1 on 5 matching bases. Germline-derived CDR1 and CDR2 are MNHEY and SMNVEV (reference sequence). The germline V and J ends were trimmed by 6 bases and 5 bases, with 14 bases remaining between them. The CDR3 is 14 residues long.

V and J are TRBV10-1 and TRBJ2-1; 14 nucleotides match TRBD2. With 5 bases clipped from V and 9 bases from J, the junction kept 9 bases outside the gene matches. The CDR3 contains 16 residues. Germline V gene lookup returns CDR1 WNHNN and CDR2 SYGVQD (reference sequence). The DNA for the CDR3 is TGCGCCAGCAGTACCTTCGGGACTAGCGGGAGCGGTGAGCAGTTCTTC. Protein sequence: CASSTFGTSGSGEQFF.

This clone was detected a few times. This chain links TRBV28 with TRBJ1-2; D perhaps matches TRBD1 (6 bases). V was cut by 5 bases and J by 4 bases, with 14 bases left in between. The CDR3 runs 14 residues. The germline V gene encodes CDR1 MDHEN and CDR2 SYDVKM. CDR3 DNA sequence: TGTGCCAGCAGTCCCCTCGGGACAATCTATGGCTACACCTTC. This translates into CASSPLGTIYGYTF.

V and J are TRBV12-3 or TRBV12-4 and TRBJ1-1; 7 bases map to TRBD1. V shed 8 bases, J shed 10 bases, and the junction held 13 bases outside the gene matches. This CDR3 region has 13 residues. CDR3 nucleotide sequence: TGTGCCAGCCAAATAACGACAGGGAGCGGAGCTTTCTTT. The encoded protein is CASQITTGSGAFF.

V gene TRBV7-6 combines with J gene TRBJ2-7, with D perhaps matching TRBD1 or TRBD2 (5 bases each). Trimming shortened V by 1 base and J by 3 bases, and 10 bases separated the two germline ends. Germline assignment: CDR1 SGHVS and CDR2 FNYEAQ. The CDR3 consists of 14 residues. Written as DNA, the CDR3 is TGTGCCAGCAGCTTAGACGAGGGGATCTACGAGCAGTACTTC. Translated: CASSLDEGIYEQYF.

The genes are TRBV24-1 and TRBJ2-7; TRBD1 or TRBD2 may be the D gene (6 bases each). The CDR3 length is 14 residues. Trimming left V 4 bases short and J 6 bases short, with 15 bases between. Germline V CDR1 and CDR2: KGHDR, SFDVKD. The CDR3 DNA reads as TGTGCCACCAGTGAACGGGGGCGCGTGAGCGAGCAGTACTTC. It specifies CATSERGRVSEQYF.

The chain recombines TRBV11-2 with TRBJ2-7; tentatively, D is TRBD2 (6 bases). Deletions cut 4 bases from V and 3 bases from J, with 13 bases between. Looked up from germline, CDR1 is SGHAT and CDR2 is FQNNGV. This CDR3 is 14 amino acids long. The CDR3 DNA follows: TGTGCCAGCAGCTCCCCGGAGGGATACTACGAGCAGTACTTC. This sequence encodes CASSSPEGYYEQYF.

The chain carries TRBV10-2 and TRBJ2-7; D remains ambiguous. The CDR3 covers 13 residues. V was trimmed by 2 bases and J by 3 bases, leaving 8 bases between them. The germline CDR1 and CDR2 sequences are WSHSY and SAAADI. CDR3 nucleotides: TGCGCCAGCAGTGAGAACACTTACTACGAGCAGTACTTC. The encoded protein is CASSENTYYEQYF.

On this clone itself: A read error may account for a junction end that differs from germline. The chain couples TRBV5-4 to TRBJ2-7, with 10 nucleotides matching TRBD2. This CDR3 contains 17 residues. CDR1 SGHNT and CDR2 YYREEE come from the germline V gene (reference sequence). The CDR3 region has the DNA TGCCCGGCCACGAAAACAACTAGCGGGATAATTTTTGACGAGCAGTACTTC. This sequence encodes CPATKTTSGIIFDEQYF. The variable domain in full, with the rest retrieved from reference TRBV5-4 and TRBJ2-7, is ETGVTQSPTHLIKTRGQQVTLRCSSQSGHNTVSWYQQALGQGPQFIFQYYREEENGRGNFPPRFSGLQFPNYSSELNVNALELDDSALYLCPATKTTSGIIFDEQYFGPGTRLTVT.

CDR3: CASSYLSGGNNEQFF. For the CDR3, the DNA is TGTGCCAGCAGTTACTTGTCCGGAGGAAACAATGAGCAGTTCTTC. This chain links TRBV6-5 with TRBJ2-1; D perhaps matches TRBD2 (5 bases). This CDR3 is 15 amino acids long. The V end lost 1 base, the J end lost 5 bases, and 12 bases lay between the germline ends. In germline, CDR1 is MNHEY, CDR2 SVGAGI.

This chain uses TRBV7-9 with TRBJ2-3; a possible D gene is TRBD1 (5 bases). V was shortened by 1 base and J by 1 base, with 6 bases between the two germline ends. In germline, CDR1 is SEHNR, CDR2 FQNEAQ (reference sequence). CDR3 length: 14 residues. The CDR3 region has the DNA TGTGCCAGCAGCTTAGAAGGGGGCACAGATACGCAGTATTTT. Protein: CASSLEGGTDTQYF.

The chain employs TRBV28 and TRBJ2-1, with D hard to call. V lost 3 bases and J lost 4, with 7 bases in between. The CDR3 contains 13 residues. Germline CDR1 is MDHEN and CDR2 is SYDVKM. This CDR3 reads CASSFPTYNEQFF. The CDR3 bases are TGTGCCAGCAGTTTTCCTACTTACAATGAGCAGTTCTTC.

The chain couples TRBV9 to TRBJ2-2, with D possibly TRBD2 on 6 matching bases. Germline lookup yields CDR1 SGDLS and CDR2 YYNGEE. The CDR3 is 17 amino acids. The V gene lost 1 base and the J gene lost 0 bases, with 13 bases spanning the gap. The CDR3 coding sequence is TGTGCCAGCAGCGTAACAGGTGCGGGAACGAACACCGGGGAGCTGTTTTTT. Translation gives CASSVTGAGTNTGELFF.

J is TRBJ2-7 and V is TRBV3-1 (or the pseudogene TRBV3-2); no reliable D call. With 1 base removed from V and 4 bases from J, the gap between germline ends came to 5 bases. The CDR3 has 12 residues. Germline loops: CDR1 LGHDT, CDR2 YNNKEL (reference sequence). CDR3 nucleotides: TGTGCCAGCAGCCAAGTCGAATACGAGCAGTACTTC. This gives the protein CASSQVEYEQYF.

This chain joins TRBV5-8 and TRBJ1-1; possibly TRBD1 for D (5 bases). The CDR3 is 14 amino acids. Germline assignment: CDR1 SGHTS and CDR2 YDEGEE. V was cut by 1 base and J by 6 bases, with 13 bases left in between. The CDR3 loop reads CASSLYGGIPEAFF. CDR3 DNA sequence: TGTGCCAGCAGCTTGTACGGGGGAATCCCTGAAGCTTTCTTT.